The 29 T cell receptor beta chains below all came from one sample that was sequenced in a study of T cells in Graves' hyperthyroidism and ophthalmopathy. The source material, RNA transcripts, was used to amplify TCR beta CDR3 regions. The HTBI primer set drove a first-round RT-PCR of the TCR CDR3. TCRdb re-called the multiplex PCR reads through MiXCR, storing one row per CDR3 protein. The data show approximately 410,000 distinct CDR3 sequences, about 14% seen once. The specimen sequenced was blood. These receptors originate from a young man with Graves' ophthalmopathy.

This clonotype was observed many times. This chain connects TRBV6-1 to TRBJ2-1; 8 positions match TRBD1. Germline values: CDR1 MNHNS, CDR2 SASEGT. J gave up 2 bases and V 2 bases, and 2 bases lay outside the gene matches. CDR3 size: 15 residues. CDR3 sequence: CASSEQQGAYNEQFF. The CDR3 bases are TGTGCCAGCAGTGAACAACAGGGGGCCTACAATGAGCAGTTCTTC.

The table lists this clonotype with many counts. The chain uses TRBV9 and TRBJ2-3; 9 bases align to TRBD1. Germline V gene sequence: CDR1 SGDLS, CDR2 YYNGEE. The CDR3 contains 14 residues. The V and J ends lost 0 bases and 6 bases, in that order; junction bases with no gene match: 2. Here the CDR3 DNA reads TGTGCCAGCAGCGTAGTGGGGACAGGGGATACGCAGTATTTT. Its protein product is CASSVVGTGDTQYF.

At least ten counts were recorded for this clonotype. This chain joins TRBV12-3 or TRBV12-4 and TRBJ1-5, with unresolved D. This CDR3 contains 12 residues. Trimming pared 4 bases from V and 6 bases from J, leaving 7 bases between. The CDR3, as DNA: TGTGCCAGCAGTTCCCGTACTCAGCCCCAGCATTTT. The encoded protein is CASSSRTQPQHF.

With respect to this clonotype: This may come from a read error, since a much larger clone is one base off. The V and J genes are TRBV24-1 and TRBJ2-1, with D perhaps TRBD2 (5 bases). The J call is uncertain, as TRBJ2-7 better fits the DNA end. The germline gives CDR1 KGHDR, CDR2 SFDVKD. CDR3 length equals 14 residues. DNA for the CDR3: TGTGCCACCAGTGAACCGGACTCCTACAATGAGCAGTACTTC. It is translated as CATSEPDSYNEQYF.

This clonotype has a count of ten or more. This chain links TRBV20-1 with TRBJ2-3; D ambiguous. The CDR3 has 10 residues. Trimming took 3 bases from V and 5 from J, leaving 3 bases between them. The germline gives CDR1 DFQATT, CDR2 SNEGSKA (reference sequence). This CDR3 reads CSARKDTQYF. CDR3 DNA sequence: TGCAGTGCTAGGAAAGATACGCAGTATTTT.

This clonotype came up many times. The J gene is TRBJ2-5, the V gene TRBV5-1; tentatively, D is TRBD2 (6 bases). The germline V gene has CDR1 SGHRS and CDR2 YFSETQ. V lost 4 bases and J lost 2, with 15 bases in between. The CDR3 is 15 residues long. The CDR3 sequence is CASSGDMGLQETQYF. CDR3 DNA sequence: TGCGCCAGCAGCGGGGATATGGGACTGCAAGAGACCCAGTACTTC.

At least ten counts were recorded for this clonotype. V gene TRBV12-3 or TRBV12-4 combines with J gene TRBJ1-5; D unresolved. This CDR3 has 13 residues. V was trimmed by 6 bases and J by 6 bases, leaving 12 bases between them. In nucleotides, the CDR3 is TGTGCCAGCAGGCCGGAGGTGAGTCAGCCCCAGCATTTT. Protein sequence: CASRPEVSQPQHF.

This clonotype was seen at least ten times. V gene TRBV7-9 combines with J gene TRBJ2-1; 13 positions match TRBD2. CDR3 length equals 16 residues. CDR1 is SEHNR and CDR2 is FQNEAQ in the germline V gene (reference sequence). Losses at the gene ends were 5 bases for V and 9 bases for J; bases not matched to a gene: 10. Written as DNA, the CDR3 is TGTGCCAGCAGCCTGGGACTAGCGGGAAGAAATAGTGAGCAGTTCTTC. Translated, it gives CASSLGLAGRNSEQFF.

The chain links TRBV18 to TRBJ2-1; 8 bases align to TRBD2. Per germline, CDR1 KGHSH and CDR2 LQKENI. The CDR3 totals 17 residues. Germline trimming cut 3 bases from V and 1 base from J; bases unmatched to any gene: 8. The CDR3 protein is CASSPRAGVASYNEQFF. CDR3 DNA: TGTGCCAGCTCACCGCGAGCGGGAGTGGCGTCCTACAATGAGCAGTTCTTC.

This clonotype was found a few times. A much bigger clone sits one base away, suggesting this may be a read error. J is TRBJ2-3 and V is TRBV2, with D unresolved. The CDR3 runs 14 residues. Germline values: CDR1 SNHLY, CDR2 FYNNEI. CDR3 sequence (DNA): TGTGCCAGCAGCAGCGATCGACGCACAGATACGCGGTATTTT. This translates into CASSSDRRTDTRYF.

The rearrangement links TRBV24-1 to TRBJ2-7; 9 nucleotides agree with TRBD1. The CDR3 spans 15 residues. Per germline, CDR1 KGHDR and CDR2 SFDVKD. V dropped 7 bases and J dropped 6; count of bases not matched to a gene: 12. CDR3: CATSATGTGKIEQYF. The CDR3 region has the DNA TGTGCCACCAGCGCCACGGGGACAGGGAAAATCGAGCAGTACTTC.

This clonotype was detected ten times or more. CDR3 in DNA: TGTGCCAGCAGTACCATAGCGGGGGGGAACACCGGGGAGCTGTTTTTT. Its translation: CASSTIAGGNTGELFF. The genes are TRBV27 and TRBJ2-2, with TRBD2 matching over 10 bases. The J segment lost 1 base and the V segment lost 5 bases, leaving 4 bases of the junction unmatched. Germline V gene data show CDR1 as MNHEY and CDR2 as SMNVEV (reference sequence). There are 16 residues in the CDR3.

This clonotype was picked up many times. The chain uses TRBV7-9 and TRBJ1-1; no firm D call. Germline V CDR1 and CDR2: SEHNR, FQNEAQ (reference sequence). The CDR3 has 13 residues. V lost 2 bases and J 1 base, leaving 5 bases between the germline ends. The CDR3 DNA follows: TGTGCCAGCAGCTTACGGCGGAACACTGAAGCTTTCTTT. This sequence encodes CASSLRRNTEAFF.

Worth noting for this clonotype: This may arise from a read error, as a much more abundant clone is one base away. This chain uses TRBV6-1 with TRBJ2-5, with TRBD2 matching over 16 bases. V was pared by 6 bases and J by 5 bases, with 15 bases of the junction left unmatched. Germline-derived CDR1 and CDR2 are MNHNS and SASEGT. The CDR3 sequence is 19 residues long. CDR3 in DNA: TGTGCCAGCAGCCAGGGACTAGCGGGAGGGGGGGTAAATAGGGAGACCCAGTACTTC. Its translation: CASSQGLAGGGVNRETQYF.

This clonotype was detected a few times. The chain recombines TRBV3-1 with TRBJ2-7, with D perhaps being TRBD1 or TRBD2 (5 bases each). Deletions cut 5 bases from V and 4 bases from J, with 18 bases between. The CDR3 runs 15 residues. CDR1 and CDR2 (germline): LGHDT, YNNKEL (reference sequence). The CDR3 region is CASSNGGTGLYEQYF. The CDR3 region has the DNA TGTGCCAGCAGCAACGGTGGGACCGGGTTATACGAGCAGTACTTC.

V usage is TRBV25-1 and J usage is TRBJ2-2, with D perhaps TRBD1 or TRBD2 (5 bases each). This CDR3 comprises 15 residues. CDR1 and CDR2 (germline): MGHDK, SYGVNS. Trimming removed 0 bases from V and 2 bases from J, with 7 bases in between. The CDR3 bases are TGTGCCAGCAGTGAATATGGGACCAACACCGGGGAGCTGTTTTTT. Translated: CASSEYGTNTGELFF.

This clonotype occurred a few times. The chain recombines TRBV20-1 with TRBJ1-5; D perhaps matches TRBD1 (6 bases). Trimming cost V 6 bases and J 4 bases, with 16 bases left between them. Germline CDR1 is DFQATT and CDR2 is SNEGSKA (reference sequence). The CDR3 has 14 amino acids. CDR3 nucleotide sequence: TGCAGTGCAGAACAGGGATACGGTAATCAGCCCCAGCATTTT. It encodes CSAEQGYGNQPQHF.

The sample holds many counts of this clonotype. This chain joins TRBV7-6 and TRBJ1-1; a possible D gene is TRBD1 (5 bases). Germline loops: CDR1 SGHVS, CDR2 FNYEAQ. This CDR3 contains 15 residues. Trimming removed 5 bases at V and 0 bases at J, with 13 bases between. The CDR3: CASSARQLLNTEAFF. The CDR3 DNA follows: TGTGCCAGCAGCGCCCGACAGCTGCTGAACACTGAAGCTTTCTTT.

This clonotype showed up many times. V usage is TRBV9 and J usage is TRBJ2-3; 16 nucleotides align to TRBD2. Germline CDR1 SGDLS, CDR2 YYNGEE. CDR3 length equals 17 residues. V lost 4 bases, J lost 3 bases, and 5 bases stayed unmatched. CDR3 in DNA: TGTGCCAGCAGCCCGGGACTAGCGGGAGGGTGGACAGATACGCAGTATTTT. Its translation is CASSPGLAGGWTDTQYF.

The V call is TRBV7-2, the J call TRBJ1-1; 7 positions agree with TRBD1. The V gene end was trimmed by 2 bases and the J gene end by 5 bases; junction bases not matched to a gene: 14. The germline V gene encodes CDR1 SGHTA and CDR2 FQGNSA. This CDR3 comprises 17 residues. DNA for the CDR3: TGTGCCAGCAGCTTATCCCAGGGGGGCCGGGGAGTTACTGAAGCTTTCTTT. It specifies CASSLSQGGRGVTEAFF.

Concerning this clonotype: It is unclear where the CDR3 begins or ends on the DNA, so no DNA is shown, and the CDR3 is as TCRdb lists it. This chain uses TRBV7-2 with TRBJ2-7; the D call in the table, TRBD1, was not verified against the DNA. Per the germline V gene, CDR1 is SGHTA and CDR2 is FQGNSA. Counting both end residues, the CDR3 totals 19 amino acids. The CDR3: CASSFYICSARQFAYEQYF.

This clonotype has at least ten counts. The V gene is TRBV12-3 or TRBV12-4, the J gene TRBJ2-7, with D unclear. With 0 bases removed from V and 5 bases from J, the gap between germline ends came to 5 bases. The CDR3 is 12 amino acids. The CDR3 bases are TGTGCCAGCAGTTTAGCCTTAGACGAGCAGTACTTC. This gives the protein CASSLALDEQYF.

This rearrangement joins TRBV6-2 or TRBV6-3 to TRBJ2-1; 11 bases are shared with TRBD2. CDR3 length: 16 residues. CDR1 and CDR2 from the germline V gene are MNHEY and SVGEGT. V was clipped by 2 bases and J by 5 bases; unmatched bases: 5. For the CDR3, the DNA is TGTGCCAGCAGTTACCATAGCGGGAGGGCCGACAATGAGCAGTTCTTC. This codes for CASSYHSGRADNEQFF.

This clonotype has at least ten counts. CDR3 protein: CASSQGLAGYNEQFF. CDR3 nucleotide sequence: TGTGCCAGCAGCCAAGGTCTAGCGGGCTACAATGAGCAGTTCTTC. This chain joins TRBV3-1 and TRBJ2-1; 8 bases align to TRBD2. V shed 1 base, J shed 3 bases, and the junction held 2 bases outside the gene matches. This CDR3 has 15 residues. The germline V gene encodes CDR1 LGHDT and CDR2 YNNKEL (reference sequence).

This clonotype has ten or more counts. The V call is TRBV20-1, the J call TRBJ2-5, with TRBD2 matching 9 bases. CDR1 DFQATT and CDR2 SNEGSKA come from the germline V gene (reference sequence). The CDR3 consists of 15 residues. V was pared by 2 bases and J by 6 bases, with 10 bases of the junction left unmatched. The CDR3 nucleotides are TGCAGTGCTAGAATGGCGGGGGGGCCTGGAAAGACCCAGTACTTC. This translates into CSARMAGGPGKTQYF.

In its sample, this clonotype was seen many times. V is TRBV12-3 or TRBV12-4 and J is TRBJ1-2; 7 positions agree with TRBD1. V dropped 5 bases and J dropped 8; count of bases not matched to a gene: 8. There are 13 residues in the CDR3. The CDR3 here is CASSITTGSGYTF. As DNA, the CDR3 is TGTGCCAGCAGTATCACGACAGGGAGCGGCTACACCTTC.

This clonotype was detected many times. The chain employs TRBV20-1 and TRBJ1-2, with 7 bases matching TRBD1. CDR3 length: 15 residues. Germline assignment: CDR1 DFQATT and CDR2 SNEGSKA (reference sequence). The ends lost 6 bases at V and 5 bases at J; junction bases unmatched: 15. The CDR3 sequence is CSAPGGQGGNYGYTF. The DNA of the CDR3 is TGCAGTGCACCGGGTGGGCAGGGGGGAAATTATGGCTACACCTTC.

This clonotype occurred a few times. The chain couples TRBV7-3 to TRBJ1-1; no clear D. The CDR3 covers 14 residues. CDR1 SGHTA and CDR2 FQGTGA come from the germline V gene. Trimming pared 1 base from V and 4 bases from J, leaving 10 bases between. In nucleotides, the CDR3 is TGTGCCAGCAGCTTAATGGAGGGAGGCACTGAAGCTTTCTTT. Encoded protein: CASSLMEGGTEAFF.

This clonotype occurred a few times. A much more abundant neighbour one base away suggests this may be a read error. The chain has TRBV5-1 and TRBJ1-5, with D tentatively TRBD1 (5 bases). The CDR3 sequence is 17 residues long. Germline values: CDR1 SGHRS, CDR2 YFSETQ. Trimming took 4 bases from V and 3 from J, leaving 20 bases between them. For the CDR3, the DNA is TGCGCCAGCAGCCTAGACCCCACGGGGCCTCTCAATCAGCCCCAGCATTTT. Protein product: CASSLDPTGPLNQPQHF.